One and the same sample provided the 25 T cell receptor beta chains below, sequenced in a study of blood T cell repertoires in COVID-19. Assay used: immunoSEQ multiplex PCR; TCRdb lists only in-frame clones, some missing. The sample includes around 160,000 clones, roughly 90% of them seen just once. The sequencing sample was made of peripheral blood. These receptors all stem from a human donor in a cohort sampled during active COVID-19.

V usage is TRBV7-6 and J usage is TRBJ2-3; a possible D gene is TRBD2 (6 bases). CDR1 is SGHVS and CDR2 is FNYEAQ in the germline V gene. The CDR3 runs 14 residues. Trimming removed 7 bases from V and 8 bases from J, with 19 bases in between. DNA of the CDR3: TGTGCCAGCAAGTTTGGGCGGGGAGGCGGTACGCAGTATTTT. Its translation is CASKFGRGGGTQYF. Filled out from reference TRBV7-6 and TRBJ2-3, the complete variable domain reads GAGVSQSPRYKVTKRGQDVALRCDPISGHVSLYWYRQALGQGPEFLTYFNYEAQQDKSGLPNDRFSAERPEGSISTLTIQRTEQRDSAMYRCASKFGRGGGTQYFGPGTRLTVL.

The rearrangement joins TRBV6-2 or TRBV6-3 to TRBJ1-4; 10 bases agree with TRBD1. The CDR3 extends over 17 amino acids. V shed 2 bases, J shed 6 bases, and the junction held 9 bases outside the gene matches. The germline gives CDR1 MNHEY, CDR2 SVGEGT. The CDR3 spells CASSYRPPGTGDEKLFF. The CDR3 coding sequence is TGTGCCAGCAGTTACAGGCCACCCGGGACAGGGGATGAAAAACTGTTTTTT.

The CDR3: CASSRGGGELFF. The CDR3 DNA reads as TGTGCCAGCAGCCGAGGCGGCGGGGAGCTGTTTTTT. The genes are TRBV7-3 and TRBJ2-2, with D uncertain. V lost 5 bases, J lost 7 bases, and 8 bases lay in between. CDR1 is SGHTA, CDR2 FQGTGA, per germline. CDR3 length: 12 amino acids.

V is TRBV5-1 and J is TRBJ1-3; 11 positions match TRBD1. The CDR3 has 16 amino acids. The J segment lost 4 bases and the V segment lost 4 bases, leaving 7 bases of the junction unmatched. The germline V gene has CDR1 SGHRS and CDR2 YFSETQ. CDR3 amino acids: CASSAGTGGAGNTIYF. DNA of the CDR3: TGCGCCAGCAGCGCCGGGACAGGGGGAGCAGGAAACACCATATATTTT. The whole variable domain, remainder taken from reference TRBV5-1 and TRBJ1-3, is KAGVTQTPRYLIKTRGQQVTLSCSPISGHRSVSWYQQTPGQGLQFLFEYFSETQRNKGNFPGRFSGRQFSNSRSEMNVSTLELGDSALYLCASSAGTGGAGNTIYFGEGSWLTVV.

V gene TRBV28 combines with J gene TRBJ2-1; TRBD2 matches at 15 bases. The germline CDR1 and CDR2 sequences are MDHEN and SYDVKM. The junction had 7 bases not matched to a gene; V was cut back by 5 bases and J by 11 bases. The CDR3 loop spans 15 amino acids. As DNA, the CDR3 is TGTGCCAGCAGTAGGACTAGCGGGAGGGCTCAAAAGCAGTTCTTC. This encodes CASSRTSGRAQKQFF.

This clone has only a few counts. V gene TRBV28 combines with J gene TRBJ1-1; 7 bases fit TRBD1. Germline V gene data show CDR1 as MDHEN and CDR2 as SYDVKM. CDR3 length equals 13 residues. Trimming cost V 4 bases and J 8 bases; bases outside gene matches: 7. CDR3 amino acids: CASSSDRVTEAFF. In nucleotides, the CDR3 is TGTGCCAGCAGTTCCGACAGGGTAACCGAAGCTTTCTTT.

V and J are TRBV18 and TRBJ2-7, with a weak D call TRBD1 (6 bases). The V and J ends lost 6 bases and 5 bases respectively, with 17 bases between them. The CDR3 has 14 amino acids. CDR1 and CDR2 (germline): KGHSH, LQKENI. CDR3 nucleotide sequence: TGTGCCAGCTCCCGTGACAGGAAGGGAAACGAGCAGTACTTC. It encodes CASSRDRKGNEQYF.

V gene TRBV4-1 combines with J gene TRBJ2-1; 13 bases align to TRBD2. The ends lost 2 bases at V and 4 bases at J; junction bases unmatched: 11. The CDR3 consists of 19 residues. Germline assignment: CDR1 MGHRA and CDR2 YSYEKL. The CDR3 region is CASSQQPPTSGRVYNEQFF. The CDR3 coding sequence is TGCGCCAGCAGCCAACAACCCCCCACTAGCGGGAGGGTTTACAATGAGCAGTTCTTC.

This chain joins TRBV28 and TRBJ1-5; D gene unclear. Germline-derived CDR1 and CDR2 are MDHEN and SYDVKM. The ends were cut back, 4 bases at V and 0 bases at J, with 10 bases in the middle. The CDR3 runs 15 residues. CDR3 in DNA: TGTGCCAGCAGTTCGACGGGATATAGCAATCAGCCCCAGCATTTT. It encodes CASSSTGYSNQPQHF.

This chain uses TRBV5-1 with TRBJ2-7; unclear D gene. The CDR3 length is 15 residues. The V and J ends lost 4 bases and 12 bases respectively, with 26 bases between them. Germline CDR1 SGHRS, CDR2 YFSETQ. Here the CDR3 reads CASSPNGPVEPPPYF. CDR3 bases: TGCGCCAGCAGCCCGAATGGCCCAGTGGAGCCCCCGCCGTACTTC.

V gene TRBV30 combines with J gene TRBJ1-4, with 7 bases lining up with TRBD1. V trimming: 0 bases; J trimming: 8 bases; junction bases outside the gene matches: 3. Per germline, CDR1 GTSNPN and CDR2 SVGIG (reference sequence). The CDR3 totals 13 residues. Here the CDR3 reads CAWSVQGREKLFF. CDR3 DNA: TGTGCCTGGAGTGTACAGGGGAGGGAAAAACTGTTTTTT.

CDR3 loop: CASSLWSGDGETQYF. The CDR3 nucleotides are TGCGCCAGCAGCTTATGGTCAGGGGACGGAGAGACCCAGTACTTC. The chain uses TRBV5-1 and TRBJ2-5, with D possibly matching TRBD1 (6 bases). The V end was cut by 2 bases, the J end by 4 bases, with 15 bases between. The V gene's germline CDR1 is SGHRS and CDR2 YFSETQ. The CDR3 totals 15 residues.

This clone appeared a few times. The chain recombines TRBV6-5 with TRBJ2-3; 10 bases line up with TRBD1. Trimming cost V 7 bases and J 1 base; bases outside gene matches: 2. Looked up from germline, CDR1 is MNHEY and CDR2 is SVGAGI. The CDR3 has 14 residues. Here the CDR3 DNA reads TGTGCCAGCACCGGGACAGGGGGCACAGATACGCAGTATTTT. As protein: CASTGTGGTDTQYF.

The V call is TRBV5-6, the J call TRBJ2-7, with D perhaps matching TRBD1 (6 bases). The length of the CDR3 is 13 residues. Germline assignment: CDR1 SGHDT and CDR2 YYEEEE. V was shortened by 5 bases and J by 4 bases, with 13 bases between the two germline ends. The CDR3: CASSPGTFYEQYF. CDR3 bases: TGTGCCAGCAGTCCCGGGACATTTTACGAGCAGTACTTC.

This clone was detected a few times. CDR3: CASSLAGQDNSPLHF. The CDR3 nucleotides are TGTGCCAGCAGCTTAGCGGGACAGGATAATTCACCCCTCCACTTT. The chain carries TRBV11-2 and TRBJ1-6; 8 positions agree with TRBD1. Losses at the gene ends were 1 base for V and 5 bases for J; bases not matched to a gene: 1. This CDR3 has 15 residues. Germline-derived CDR1 and CDR2 are SGHAT and FQNNGV.

The chain recombines TRBV9 with TRBJ2-5; D gene unclear. The CDR3 is 13 amino acids. CDR1 is SGDLS and CDR2 is YYNGEE in the germline V gene. Trimming pared 0 bases from V and 7 bases from J, leaving 10 bases between. The CDR3: CASSVAQMGTQYF. The CDR3 DNA follows: TGTGCCAGCAGCGTAGCACAGATGGGGACCCAGTACTTC.

The chain carries TRBV19 and TRBJ2-5; TRBD2 aligns across 8 bases. CDR1 is LNHDA and CDR2 is SQIVND in the germline V gene (reference sequence). Trimming removed 1 base from V and 1 base from J; junction bases left unmatched: 5. There are 16 residues in the CDR3. The DNA for the CDR3 is TGTGCCAGTAGTATAGGACGCGGGAGGTCCCAAGAGACCCAGTACTTC. Encoded protein: CASSIGRGRSQETQYF.

CDR3: CAWAEQGNEQFF. The CDR3 DNA reads as TGTGCCTGGGCGGAACAGGGAAATGAGCAGTTCTTC. V gene TRBV30 combines with J gene TRBJ2-1; perhaps TRBD1 as D (6 bases). V was clipped by 5 bases and J by 7 bases, with 12 bases between them. CDR3 size: 12 residues. Germline CDR1 GTSNPN, CDR2 SVGIG (reference sequence).

The chain is built from TRBV9 and TRBJ1-4, with TRBD1 identical over 9 bases. The germline V gene has CDR1 SGDLS and CDR2 YYNGEE. CDR3 length: 15 amino acids. V lost 7 bases and J lost 5; bases outside the gene matches: 9. In DNA form, the CDR3 reads TGTGCCAGCCGCCGGGGGGACAGGGAGAATGAAAAACTGTTTTTT. Translation gives CASRRGDRENEKLFF.

The chain has TRBV27 and TRBJ2-7, with 8 positions matching TRBD2. CDR3 length equals 14 residues. V was clipped by 10 bases and J by 3 bases; unmatched bases: 11. CDR1 is MNHEY, CDR2 SMNVEV, per germline (reference sequence). CDR3 residues: CATKSGGPIYEQYF. CDR3 sequence (DNA): TGTGCCACAAAAAGCGGGGGACCCATCTACGAGCAGTACTTC.

This sequence joins TRBV25-1 and TRBJ2-4; 7 bases agree with TRBD1. The CDR3 consists of 15 residues. CDR1 and CDR2 from the germline V gene are MGHDK and SYGVNS. Trimming cost V 9 bases and J 1 base; bases outside gene matches: 9. The CDR3 DNA reads as TGTGCCAGAAAGGGGACAGAAAGGGCCAAAAACATTCAGTACTTC. It encodes CARKGTERAKNIQYF.

CDR3 loop: CASSLDFRTPEAFF. In DNA form, the CDR3 reads TGTGCCAGCAGCTTAGACTTTCGCACTCCTGAAGCTTTCTTT. V is TRBV7-8 and J is TRBJ1-1; no firm D call. V lost 1 base and J 6 bases, leaving 12 bases between the germline ends. The germline V gene has CDR1 SGHVS and CDR2 FQNEAQ. There are 14 residues in the CDR3.

The CDR3 spells CASSFETGEYNEQFF. The CDR3 nucleotides are TGTGCCAGCAGCTTCGAAACAGGGGAGTACAATGAGCAGTTCTTC. The V gene is TRBV11-3, the J gene TRBJ2-1; 7 positions match TRBD1. The V and J ends lost 3 bases and 4 bases, in that order; junction bases with no gene match: 6. Germline V lookup: CDR1 SGHNT, CDR2 YENEEA. This CDR3 comprises 15 residues.

The rearrangement joins TRBV2 to TRBJ1-5; perhaps TRBD1 as D (5 bases). The CDR3 loop spans 14 amino acids. Germline values: CDR1 SNHLY, CDR2 FYNNEI. V was pared by 8 bases and J by 4 bases, with 15 bases between. CDR3 sequence (DNA): TGTGCCAGCCAACACCGGGGGAGGAATCAGCCCCAGCATTTT. Translation: CASQHRGRNQPQHF.

V usage is TRBV27 and J usage is TRBJ2-1, with D perhaps matching TRBD2 (6 bases). The CDR3 is 18 amino acids. Trimming took 2 bases from V and 6 from J, leaving 23 bases between them. From germline, CDR1 is MNHEY and CDR2 SMNVEV (reference sequence). DNA of the CDR3: TGTGCCAGCAGTTTAACCTCGGTCGGGGAGGAGGGGACCAATGAGCAGTTCTTC. Translated: CASSLTSVGEEGTNEQFF.